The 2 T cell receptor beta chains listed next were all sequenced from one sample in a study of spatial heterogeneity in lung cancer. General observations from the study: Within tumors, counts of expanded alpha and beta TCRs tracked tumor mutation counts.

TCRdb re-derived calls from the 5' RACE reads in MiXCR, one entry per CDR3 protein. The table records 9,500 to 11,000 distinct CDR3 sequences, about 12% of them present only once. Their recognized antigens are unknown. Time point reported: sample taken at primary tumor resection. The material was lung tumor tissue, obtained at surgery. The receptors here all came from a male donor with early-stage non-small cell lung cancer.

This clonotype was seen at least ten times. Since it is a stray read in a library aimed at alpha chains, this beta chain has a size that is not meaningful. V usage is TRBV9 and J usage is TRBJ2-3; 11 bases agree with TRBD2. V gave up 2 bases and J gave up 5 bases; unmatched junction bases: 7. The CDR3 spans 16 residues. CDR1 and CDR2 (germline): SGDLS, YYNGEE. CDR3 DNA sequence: TGTGCCAGCAGCGTCACTAGCGGGAGTTACGGAGATACGCAGTATTTT. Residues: CASSVTSGSYGDTQYF. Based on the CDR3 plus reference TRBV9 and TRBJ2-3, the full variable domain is DSGVTQTPKHLITATGQRVTLRCSPRSGDLSVYWYQQSLDQGLQFLIQYYNGEERAKGNILERFSAQQFPDLHSELNLSSLELGDSALYFCASSVTSGSYGDTQYFGPGTRLTVL.

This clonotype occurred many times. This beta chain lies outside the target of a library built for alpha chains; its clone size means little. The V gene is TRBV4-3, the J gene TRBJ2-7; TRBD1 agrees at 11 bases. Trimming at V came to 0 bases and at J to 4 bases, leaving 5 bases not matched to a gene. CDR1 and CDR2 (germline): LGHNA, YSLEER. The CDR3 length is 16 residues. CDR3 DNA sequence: TGCGCCAGCAGCCAAGAGACCGGGACAGGGGGATACGAGCAGTACTTC. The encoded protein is CASSQETGTGGYEQYF.